A few counts support the clone carrying this T cell receptor (beta chain). Its antigen is as yet unknown. The CDR3 runs to 15 residues. Germline-derived CDR1 and CDR2 are MDHEN and SYDVKM. V shed 5 bases and J 4 bases; nucleotides not matched to a gene: 7. The source of the sample is a study of cytomegalovirus exposure and HLA in healthy donors. Study conclusions and caveats: CMV antigen specificity was confirmed in vitro for a few CMV-associated chains. It was only CMV serostatus that was available as immune exposure information. HLA restriction was apparent for most CMV-associated TCR beta chains in a later analysis.

A multiplex PCR was run with 60 Vbeta primers and 13 Jbeta primers. Using immunoSEQ multiplex PCR, the repertoire was profiled, and TCRdb retains in-frame clones only, with some absent. The sample shows some 210,000 clones, 70% to 85% of them seen only once. This chain links TRBV28 with TRBJ1-4; 7 bases are shared with TRBD1. Sequencing used PBMCs. This receptor was identified in a male donor in good health and CMV-seronegative. The CDR3 DNA is TGTGCCAGCAGTCTTCCGACAGGGCATAATGAAAAACTGTTTTTT. As protein: CASSLPTGHNEKLFF.